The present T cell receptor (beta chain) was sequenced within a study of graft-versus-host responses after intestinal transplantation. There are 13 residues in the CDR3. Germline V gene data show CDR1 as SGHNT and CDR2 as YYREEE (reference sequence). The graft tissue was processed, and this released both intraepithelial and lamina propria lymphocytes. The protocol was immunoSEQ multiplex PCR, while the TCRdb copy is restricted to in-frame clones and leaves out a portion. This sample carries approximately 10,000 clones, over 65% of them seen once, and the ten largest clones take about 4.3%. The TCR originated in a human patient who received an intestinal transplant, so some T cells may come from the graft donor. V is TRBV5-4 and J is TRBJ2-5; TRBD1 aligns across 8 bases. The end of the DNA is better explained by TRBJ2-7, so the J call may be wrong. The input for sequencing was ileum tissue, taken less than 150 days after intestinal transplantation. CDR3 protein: CASSWDRSYEQYF. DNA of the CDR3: TGTGCCAGCAGCTGGGACAGGTCCTACGAGCAGTACTTC.